The present entry profiles one T cell receptor beta chain with its context. Its antigen is still unknown. A much larger clone differs by one base, so this may be a read error. The sample comes from a study of Graves' ophthalmopathy and Graves' hyperthyroidism. Findings of the study overall: Ophthalmopathy cases were distinguished from stable hyperthyroidism by a 13-signature model, reaching approximately 88% sensitivity and around 77% specificity. Both an approximately 69% sensitivity and an approximately 74% specificity characterized the model's predictions of ophthalmopathy progression.

The TCR beta CDR3 regions underwent amplification from RNA transcripts. HTBI primers served in a first-round RT-PCR, which a second-round multiplex PCR followed. Using its own MiXCR run on the multiplex PCR reads, TCRdb lists one record per CDR3 protein. Of about 500,000 distinct CDR3 sequences detected, roughly 40% appear once; the ten largest clones hold about 4.1%. The sequence was obtained from an adult man with Graves' hyperthyroidism. Specimen: peripheral blood or thyroid tissue (not recorded which).

CDR3 sequence (DNA): TGTGCCAGCAGCTTAATGGGGACAGGTTCCTACGAGCAGTACTTC. Protein sequence: CASSLMGTGSYEQYF. The chain joins TRBV7-3 to TRBJ2-7; 8 positions match TRBD1. CDR3 length: 15 amino acids. CDR1 and CDR2 (germline): SGHTA, FQGTGA. V trimming: 1 base; J trimming: 1 base; junction bases outside the gene matches: 3.